This T cell receptor beta chain was observed in a study of T cells in Graves' hyperthyroidism and ophthalmopathy. This clonotype appeared many times. A NOSPECS grade of at least 4, a Clinical Activity Score of at least 3 and duration under 3 months were recorded in ophthalmopathy patients. Trimming shortened V by 0 bases and J by 9 bases, and 12 bases separated the two germline ends. This CDR3 is 14 amino acids long. Germline CDR1 LGHNA, CDR2 YNFKEQ. The source material, RNA transcripts, was used to amplify TCR beta CDR3 regions. The TCR CDR3 was amplified in a first-round RT-PCR using the HTBI primer set. TCRdb re-derived calls from the multiplex PCR reads in MiXCR, one entry per CDR3 protein. The table lists hundreds of thousands of distinct CDR3 sequences, around 20% of them singletons, with 47% in the top ten.

Sequencing was performed on blood. The genes are TRBV4-2 and TRBJ2-1; D unresolved. The receptor comes from a middle-aged man with Graves' ophthalmopathy. CDR3 amino acids: CASSQDAGDGEQFF. For the CDR3, the DNA is TGTGCCAGCAGCCAAGATGCCGGAGATGGTGAGCAGTTCTTC.